One and the same sample provided the 20 T cell receptor beta chains below, sequenced in a study of T-cell memory formation after mild COVID-19. TCRdb ran MiXCR on the 5' RACE reads and lists one entry per CDR3 protein. In the table there are 140,000 to 150,000 distinct CDR3 sequences, roughly 6.2% of which are singletons. Sequenced material: PBMCs or a T cell subset sorted from them (not recorded which). These receptors were collected from an adult woman who had mild COVID-19 (a few samples of this study predate the infection). Cell type and time point are not known.

This clonotype was seen repeatedly, ten times or more. This chain connects TRBV10-3 to TRBJ2-5; D gene ambiguous. Germline-derived CDR1 and CDR2 are ENHRY and SYGVKD. This CDR3 is 13 amino acids long. Between the trimmed V and J ends, which lost 0 bases and 6 bases, there was a span of 8 bases. The CDR3 DNA reads TGTGCCATCAGTGAGTCACCGCTCCAGACCCAGTACTTC. As protein: CAISESPLQTQYF.

This clonotype showed up many times. The DNA of the CDR3 is TGTGCCAGCAGCCAAACTAGCGGGGGGACCTACAATGAGCAGTTCTTC. Protein product: CASSQTSGGTYNEQFF. The chain is built from TRBV4-2 and TRBJ2-1; 12 nucleotides align to TRBD2. V lost 2 bases and J lost 2; bases outside the gene matches: 1. The germline V gene encodes CDR1 LGHNA and CDR2 YNFKEQ. The CDR3 is made up of 16 amino acids.

Only a few counts were recorded for this clonotype. The junction shows a germline mismatch at one end, possibly a read error. This CDR3 reads CASSSFNEQFF. As DNA, the CDR3 is TGTGCCAGCAGTTCCTTCAATGAGCAGTTCTTC. V usage is TRBV12-3 or TRBV12-4 and J usage is TRBJ2-1; the D is unclear. CDR3 length: 11 amino acids.

As for this clonotype: A single base separates this from a much larger clone, so it may be a read error. J is TRBJ1-1 and V is TRBV5-1; no firm D call. There are 14 residues in the CDR3. Germline V gene lookup returns CDR1 SGHRS and CDR2 YFSETQ. Here the CDR3 DNA reads TGCGCCAGCAGTAAGGAGACTCCAGGCGCTGAAGATTTCTTT. Its translation is CASSKETPGAEDFF.

This clonotype was recorded many times. The chain employs TRBV7-2 and TRBJ2-7; D gene unclear. The CDR3 consists of 12 residues. Germline V gene data show CDR1 as SGHTA and CDR2 as FQGNSA. Deletions cut 1 base from V and 7 bases from J, with 8 bases between. The CDR3 sequence: CASSLVGFEQYF. The CDR3 nucleotides are TGTGCCAGCAGCTTAGTAGGTTTTGAGCAGTACTTC.

In this sample, this clonotype turned up a few times. The chain joins TRBV18 to TRBJ2-7, with D maybe TRBD1 (6 bases). This CDR3 spans 14 amino acids. Per germline, CDR1 KGHSH and CDR2 LQKENI. Trimming shortened V by 5 bases and J by 5 bases, and 16 bases separated the two germline ends. The DNA of the CDR3 is TGTGCCAGCTCATGGGACCCCAGGGGCGACGAGCAGTACTTC. Translating it yields CASSWDPRGDEQYF.

A single count supports this clonotype. The J gene is TRBJ2-7, the V gene TRBV11-3; D is ambiguous. Trimming pared 4 bases from V and 3 bases from J, leaving 10 bases between. The CDR3 is 13 residues long. Germline assignment: CDR1 SGHNT and CDR2 YENEEA. CDR3 DNA: TGTGCCAGCAGCTCGAGGTCCGGCTACGAGCAGTACTTC. Translation gives CASSSRSGYEQYF.

The chain has TRBV14 and TRBJ1-1; TRBD1 agrees at 7 bases. Trimming cost V 3 bases and J 5 bases; bases outside gene matches: 6. Germline CDR1 is SGHDN and CDR2 is FVKESK. The CDR3 contains 14 residues. The CDR3, as DNA: TGTGCCAGCAGCCATAAGGGGGCGCGAACTGAAGCTTTCTTT. Its protein is CASSHKGARTEAFF.

This clonotype showed up many times. The V gene is TRBV7-2, the J gene TRBJ2-1; a weak D match, TRBD1 (6 bases). The length of the CDR3 is 15 residues. CDR1 and CDR2 (germline): SGHTA, FQGNSA. The germline V and J ends were trimmed by 1 base and 0 bases, with 7 bases remaining between them. The chain's CDR3 is CASSLDRVSYNEQFF. The CDR3 region has the DNA TGTGCCAGCAGCTTAGACAGGGTCTCCTACAATGAGCAGTTCTTC. The full variable domain, with the rest looked up from reference TRBV7-2 and TRBJ2-1, is GAGVSQSPSNKVTEKGKDVELRCDPISGHTALYWYRQSLGQGLEFLIYFQGNSAPDKSGLPSDRFSAERTGGSVSTLTIQRTQQEDSAVYLCASSLDRVSYNEQFFGPGTRLTVL.

At least ten counts were recorded for this clonotype. The chain links TRBV29-1 to TRBJ1-3, with D tentatively TRBD1 (6 bases). Trimming cost V 7 bases and J 8 bases, with 12 bases left between them. Germline V gene lookup returns CDR1 SQVTM and CDR2 ANQGSEA. This CDR3 has 11 amino acids. CDR3 sequence (DNA): TGCAGCGGCTTCGCAGGGGACACCATATATTTT. This sequence encodes CSGFAGDTIYF.

This chain uses TRBV28 with TRBJ2-6, with unresolved D. Trimming shortened V by 4 bases and J by 0 bases, and 10 bases separated the two germline ends. Germline V CDR1 and CDR2: MDHEN, SYDVKM. The CDR3 sequence is 16 residues long. The CDR3 DNA reads as TGTGCCAGCAGTTCCTCGGTAACCTCTGGGGCCAACGTCCTGACTTTC. Protein sequence: CASSSSVTSGANVLTF.

This clonotype was counted ten times or more. The chain recombines TRBV7-9 with TRBJ1-2; D is possibly TRBD1 (5 bases). Trimming removed 1 base at V and 8 bases at J, with 8 bases between. CDR1 SEHNR and CDR2 FQNEAQ come from the germline V gene (reference sequence). CDR3 length: 12 residues. The CDR3 loop is CASSLGTGGYTF. DNA of the CDR3: TGTGCCAGCAGCTTAGGTACAGGAGGCTACACCTTC.

This clonotype has a handful of counts. The chain carries TRBV10-3 and TRBJ2-1; TRBD2 matches at 9 bases. CDR1 is ENHRY, CDR2 SYGVKD, per germline. This CDR3 contains 15 residues. Unmatched junction bases numbered 5, after V lost 3 bases and J lost 5 bases. The CDR3 coding sequence is TGTGCCATCAGTGAATTCGCGGGGGGGGACAATGAGCAGTTCTTC. Translation: CAISEFAGGDNEQFF.

V usage is TRBV9 and J usage is TRBJ2-7; either TRBD1 or TRBD2 may fit D (5 bases each). Germline V lookup: CDR1 SGDLS, CDR2 YYNGEE. The CDR3 is 16 residues long. Trimming took off 4 bases at V and 2 bases at J, with 19 bases between the two ends. CDR3 sequence: CASSQSSPGRAYEQYF. DNA for the CDR3: TGTGCCAGCAGCCAATCTTCACCGGGACGGGCCTACGAGCAGTACTTC. The variable domain in full, with the rest retrieved from reference TRBV9 and TRBJ2-7, is DSGVTQTPKHLITATGQRVTLRCSPRSGDLSVYWYQQSLDQGLQFLIQYYNGEERAKGNILERFSAQQFPDLHSELNLSSLELGDSALYFCASSQSSPGRAYEQYFGPGTRLTVT.

This clonotype appeared a few times. The rearrangement links TRBV25-1 to TRBJ1-2, with a possible D match to TRBD1 (5 bases). The germline V and J ends were trimmed by 1 base and 4 bases, with 13 bases remaining between them. This CDR3 region has 15 residues. Per germline, CDR1 MGHDK and CDR2 SYGVNS. DNA of the CDR3: TGTGCCAGCAGTGAATCTGGCGGGGGGGTCTATGGCTACACCTTC. This codes for CASSESGGGVYGYTF.

CDR3 nucleotides: TGCAGTGCTAAGACTAGCGGGGGGCGTCACGGGGAGCTGTTTTTT. Translated: CSAKTSGGRHGELFF. V gene TRBV20-1 combines with J gene TRBJ2-2; TRBD2 matches 13 bases. The CDR3 runs to 15 residues. The trim removed 4 bases at V and 7 bases at J, leaving 6 bases unmatched. Looked up from germline, CDR1 is DFQATT and CDR2 is SNEGSKA (reference sequence).

This clonotype was found many times. This chain connects TRBV7-3 to TRBJ2-1; the D is unclear. The CDR3 extends over 13 amino acids. CDR1 is SGHTA, CDR2 FQGTGA, per germline. The V gene lost 5 bases and the J gene lost 10 bases, with 15 bases spanning the gap. The CDR3 spells CASSRDGYGEQFF. The CDR3, as DNA: TGTGCCAGCAGCCGAGACGGGTACGGGGAGCAGTTCTTC.

Points on this clonotype: A much larger clone is a single base away; this may be a read error. V and J are TRBV29-1 and TRBJ1-2; 9 bases map to TRBD1. Losses at the gene ends were 0 bases for V and 3 bases for J; bases not matched to a gene: 11. CDR1 is SQVTM, CDR2 ANQGSEA, per germline. The CDR3 runs to 17 residues. CDR3 sequence reads: CSVEDMETGGRHYGYTF. The CDR3 coding sequence is TGCAGCGTTGAAGATATGGAGACAGGGGGAAGACACTATGGCTACACCTTC.

The CDR3 DNA sequence: TGTGCCAGCAGCCAATCGGTGCGGGATTACAATGAGCAGTTCTTC. Amino acids: CASSQSVRDYNEQFF. The V gene is TRBV4-2, the J gene TRBJ2-1; weak D call: TRBD2 (6 bases). Trimming pared 2 bases from V and 4 bases from J, leaving 12 bases between. CDR3 length: 15 amino acids. Germline values: CDR1 LGHNA, CDR2 YNFKEQ.

The J gene is TRBJ1-4, the V gene TRBV11-2; TRBD1 aligns across 8 bases. Germline CDR1 is SGHAT and CDR2 is FQNNGV. J was trimmed by 5 bases and V by 1 base; bases with no gene match: 3. The CDR3 loop spans 15 amino acids. CDR3 sequence reads: CASSLGQGRNEKLFF. Here the CDR3 DNA reads TGTGCCAGCAGCTTAGGACAGGGGCGAAATGAAAAACTGTTTTTT.